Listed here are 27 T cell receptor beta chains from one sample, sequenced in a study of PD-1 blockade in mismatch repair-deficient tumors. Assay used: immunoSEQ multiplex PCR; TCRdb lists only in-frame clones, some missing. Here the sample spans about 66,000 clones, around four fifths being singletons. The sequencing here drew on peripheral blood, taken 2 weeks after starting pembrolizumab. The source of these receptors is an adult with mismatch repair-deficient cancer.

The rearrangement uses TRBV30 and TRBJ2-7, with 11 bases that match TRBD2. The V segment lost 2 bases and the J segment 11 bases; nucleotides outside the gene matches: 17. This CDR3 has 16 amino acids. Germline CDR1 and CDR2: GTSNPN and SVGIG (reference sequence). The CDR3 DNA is TGTGCCTGGAGTCTAGGGTTTAGCGGGAGGGCTGAGACCAAGTACTTC. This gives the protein CAWSLGFSGRAETKYF.

CDR3 bases: TGTGCCAGCAGTTTAGCGGGTACGGGTTTTGAAAAACTGTTTTTT. This gives the protein CASSLAGTGFEKLFF. The V call is TRBV27, the J call TRBJ1-4, with D unresolved. The CDR3 runs to 15 residues. The germline gives CDR1 MNHEY, CDR2 SMNVEV (reference sequence). Between the trimmed V and J ends, which lost 2 bases and 7 bases, there was a span of 14 bases.

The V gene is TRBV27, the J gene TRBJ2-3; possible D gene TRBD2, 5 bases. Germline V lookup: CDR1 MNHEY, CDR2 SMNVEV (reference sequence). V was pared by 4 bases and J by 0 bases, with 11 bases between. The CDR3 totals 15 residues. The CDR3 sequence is CASSYGGLSTDTQYF. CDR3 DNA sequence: TGTGCCAGCAGTTATGGAGGCCTAAGCACAGATACGCAGTATTTT.

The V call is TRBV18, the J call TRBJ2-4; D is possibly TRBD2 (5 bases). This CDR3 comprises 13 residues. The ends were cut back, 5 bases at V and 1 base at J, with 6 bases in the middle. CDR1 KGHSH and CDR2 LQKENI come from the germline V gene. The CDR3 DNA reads TGTGCCAGCTCAGAGGGTGCCAAAAACATTCAGTACTTC. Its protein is CASSEGAKNIQYF.

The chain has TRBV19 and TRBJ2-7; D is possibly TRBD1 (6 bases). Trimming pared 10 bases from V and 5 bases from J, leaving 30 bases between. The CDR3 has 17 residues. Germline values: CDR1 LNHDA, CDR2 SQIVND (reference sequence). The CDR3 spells CATSEIGQSIGRHEQYF. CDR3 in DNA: TGTGCCACTTCCGAAATAGGACAGTCAATAGGACGTCACGAGCAGTACTTC.

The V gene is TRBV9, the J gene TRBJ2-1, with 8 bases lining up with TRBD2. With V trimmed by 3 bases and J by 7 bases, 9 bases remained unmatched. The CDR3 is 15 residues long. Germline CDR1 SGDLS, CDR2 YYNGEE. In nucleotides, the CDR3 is TGTGCCAGCAGCGCCAGCGGGAGCCACGAGAATGAGCAGTTCTTC. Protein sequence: CASSASGSHENEQFF.

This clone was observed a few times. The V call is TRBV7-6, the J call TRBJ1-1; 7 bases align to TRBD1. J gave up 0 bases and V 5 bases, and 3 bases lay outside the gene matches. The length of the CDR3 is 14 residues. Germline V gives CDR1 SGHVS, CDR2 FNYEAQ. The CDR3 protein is CASSATGMNTEAFF. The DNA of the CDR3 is TGTGCCAGCAGCGCGACAGGGATGAACACTGAAGCTTTCTTT.

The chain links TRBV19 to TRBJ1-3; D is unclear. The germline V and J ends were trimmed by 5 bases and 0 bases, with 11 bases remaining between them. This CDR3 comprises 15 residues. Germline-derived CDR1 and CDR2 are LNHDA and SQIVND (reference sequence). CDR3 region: CASSPDAGSGNTIYF. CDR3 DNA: TGTGCCAGTAGTCCCGATGCCGGCTCTGGAAACACCATATATTTT.

The CDR3 is CASSPWVSSNVNTEAFF. The CDR3 DNA reads as TGTGCCAGTAGTCCTTGGGTCTCCTCCAACGTGAACACTGAAGCTTTCTTT. This rearrangement joins TRBV19 to TRBJ1-1; D not certain. The germline V gene has CDR1 LNHDA and CDR2 SQIVND (reference sequence). The CDR3 contains 17 residues. Trimming left V 5 bases short and J 0 bases short, with 19 bases between.

In DNA form, the CDR3 reads TGCAGCGTTGAAGGGACAAAGAGCACAGATACGCAGTATTTT. Amino acid sequence: CSVEGTKSTDTQYF. The chain uses TRBV29-1 and TRBJ2-3; D possibly corresponds to TRBD1 (5 bases). CDR3 size: 14 residues. Looked up from germline, CDR1 is SQVTM and CDR2 is ANQGSEA. V lost 1 base and J lost 0, with 8 bases in between.

CDR3 residues: CASGDSTDTQYF. CDR3 bases: TGTGCCAGCGGGGATAGCACAGATACGCAGTATTTT. The chain carries TRBV6-5 and TRBJ2-3; D is unresolved. Germline loops: CDR1 MNHEY, CDR2 SVGAGI. Trimming removed 8 bases from V and 0 bases from J, with 6 bases in between. This CDR3 comprises 12 residues.

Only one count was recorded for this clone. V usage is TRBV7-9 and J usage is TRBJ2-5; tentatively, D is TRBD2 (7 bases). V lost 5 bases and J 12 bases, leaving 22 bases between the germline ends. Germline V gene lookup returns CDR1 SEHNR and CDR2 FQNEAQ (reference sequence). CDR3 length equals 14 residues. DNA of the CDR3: TGTGCCAGCAGCAATTCGGAGGGGGGGAGACAAAAGTACTTC. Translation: CASSNSEGGRQKYF.

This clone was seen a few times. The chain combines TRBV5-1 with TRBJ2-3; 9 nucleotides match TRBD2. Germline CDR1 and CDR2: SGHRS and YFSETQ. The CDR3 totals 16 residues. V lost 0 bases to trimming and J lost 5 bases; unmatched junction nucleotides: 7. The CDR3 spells CASSLASSGNKDTQYF. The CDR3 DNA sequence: TGCGCCAGCAGCTTGGCTTCTAGCGGGAATAAAGATACGCAGTATTTT. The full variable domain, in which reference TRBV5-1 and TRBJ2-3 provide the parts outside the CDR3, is KAGVTQTPRYLIKTRGQQVTLSCSPISGHRSVSWYQQTPGQGLQFLFEYFSETQRNKGNFPGRFSGRQFSNSRSEMNVSTLELGDSALYLCASSLASSGNKDTQYFGPGTRLTVL.

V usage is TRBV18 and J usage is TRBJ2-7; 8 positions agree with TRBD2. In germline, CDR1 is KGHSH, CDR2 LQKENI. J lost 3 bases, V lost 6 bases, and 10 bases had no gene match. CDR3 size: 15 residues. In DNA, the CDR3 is TGTGCCAGCTCCGTAACGGGAGGGTTTCTCTACGAGCAGTACTTC. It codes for CASSVTGGFLYEQYF.

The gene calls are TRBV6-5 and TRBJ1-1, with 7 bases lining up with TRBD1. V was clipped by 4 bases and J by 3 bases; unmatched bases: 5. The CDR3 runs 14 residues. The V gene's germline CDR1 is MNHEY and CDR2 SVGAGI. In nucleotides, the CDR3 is TGTGCCAGCAGTTTTCCGGGACAGCACACTGAAGCTTTCTTT. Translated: CASSFPGQHTEAFF.

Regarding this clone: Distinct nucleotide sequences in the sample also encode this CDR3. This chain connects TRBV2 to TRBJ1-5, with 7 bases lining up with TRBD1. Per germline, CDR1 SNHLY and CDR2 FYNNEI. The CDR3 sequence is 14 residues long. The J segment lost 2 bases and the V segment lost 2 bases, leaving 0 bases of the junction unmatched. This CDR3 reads CASSEQGGNQPQHF. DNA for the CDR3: TGTGCCAGCAGTGAACAGGGGGGCAATCAGCCCCAGCATTTT.

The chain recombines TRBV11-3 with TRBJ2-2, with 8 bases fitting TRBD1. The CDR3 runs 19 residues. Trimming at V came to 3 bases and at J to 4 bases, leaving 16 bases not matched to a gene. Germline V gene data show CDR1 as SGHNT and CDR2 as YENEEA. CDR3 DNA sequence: TGTGCCAGCAGCTTGGCGGACAGGGTGACTTTCGGAGGCACCGGGGAGCTGTTTTTT. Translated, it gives CASSLADRVTFGGTGELFF.

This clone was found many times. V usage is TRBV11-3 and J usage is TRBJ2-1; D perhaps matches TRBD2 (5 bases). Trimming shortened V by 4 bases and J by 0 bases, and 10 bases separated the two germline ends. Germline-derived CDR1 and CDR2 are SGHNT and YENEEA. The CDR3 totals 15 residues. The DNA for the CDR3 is TGTGCCAGCAGCTGGACTTACAGCTCCTACAATGAGCAGTTCTTC. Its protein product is CASSWTYSSYNEQFF.

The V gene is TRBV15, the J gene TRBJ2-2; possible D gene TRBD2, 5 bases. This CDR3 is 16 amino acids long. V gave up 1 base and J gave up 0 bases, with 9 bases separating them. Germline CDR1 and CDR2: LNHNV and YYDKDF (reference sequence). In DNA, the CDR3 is TGTGCCACCAGCAGAGGGATGGGAGCGAACACCGGGGAGCTGTTTTTT. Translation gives CATSRGMGANTGELFF.

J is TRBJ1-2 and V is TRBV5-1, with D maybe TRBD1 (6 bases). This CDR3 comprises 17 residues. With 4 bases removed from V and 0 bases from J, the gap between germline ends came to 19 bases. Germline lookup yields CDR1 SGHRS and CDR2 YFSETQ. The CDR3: CASSPWTEVNSNYGYTF. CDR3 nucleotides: TGCGCCAGCAGCCCCTGGACAGAAGTAAATTCTAACTATGGCTACACCTTC.

In DNA form, the CDR3 reads TGTGCCAGCAGTTACCGGCGGGAGGAGCGCTACGAGCAGTACTTC. As protein: CASSYRREERYEQYF. The J gene is TRBJ2-7, the V gene TRBV6-6, with 8 bases identical to TRBD2. Trimming at V came to 2 bases and at J to 3 bases, leaving 6 bases not matched to a gene. Germline V gives CDR1 MNHNY, CDR2 SVGAGI (reference sequence). CDR3 length: 15 residues.

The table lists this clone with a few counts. CDR3 in amino acids: CASNPLNSNQPQHF. The CDR3 DNA reads as TGTGCCAGCAATCCCTTGAATAGCAATCAGCCCCAGCATTTT. This sequence joins TRBV28 and TRBJ1-5; no clear D gene. This CDR3 region has 14 residues. V gave up 7 bases and J gave up 0 bases, with 10 bases separating them. Looked up from germline, CDR1 is MDHEN and CDR2 is SYDVKM.

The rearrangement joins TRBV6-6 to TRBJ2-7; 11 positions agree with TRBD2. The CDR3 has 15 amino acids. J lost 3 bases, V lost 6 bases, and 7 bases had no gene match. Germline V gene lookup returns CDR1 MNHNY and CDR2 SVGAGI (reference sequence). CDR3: CASRRTGTSGYEQYF. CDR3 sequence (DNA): TGTGCCAGCAGGCGTACCGGGACTAGCGGCTACGAGCAGTACTTC.

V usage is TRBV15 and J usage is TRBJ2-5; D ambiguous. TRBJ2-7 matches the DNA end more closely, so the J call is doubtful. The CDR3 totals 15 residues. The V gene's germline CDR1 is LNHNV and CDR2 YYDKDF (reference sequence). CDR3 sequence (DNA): TGTGCCACCAGCAGAGAAAAGGGCCTGACCTACGAGCAGTACTTC. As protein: CATSREKGLTYEQYF.

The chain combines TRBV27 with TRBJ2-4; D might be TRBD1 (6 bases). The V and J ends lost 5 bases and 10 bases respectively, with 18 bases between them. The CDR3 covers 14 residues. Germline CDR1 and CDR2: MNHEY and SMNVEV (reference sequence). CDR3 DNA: TGTGCCAGCAGTCCACAACCCCGGACAGCGATTCAGTACTTC. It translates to CASSPQPRTAIQYF.

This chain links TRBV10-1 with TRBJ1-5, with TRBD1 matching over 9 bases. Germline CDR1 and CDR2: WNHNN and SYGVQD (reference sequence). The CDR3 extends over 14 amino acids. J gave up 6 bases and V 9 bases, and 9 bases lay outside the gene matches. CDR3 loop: CARINRGPSQPQHF. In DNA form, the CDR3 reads TGCGCCAGAATAAACAGGGGGCCTAGTCAGCCCCAGCATTTT.

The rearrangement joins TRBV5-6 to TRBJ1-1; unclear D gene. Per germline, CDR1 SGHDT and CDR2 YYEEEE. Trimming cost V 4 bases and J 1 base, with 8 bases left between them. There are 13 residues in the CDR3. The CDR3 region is CASSKTRNTEAFF. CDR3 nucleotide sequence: TGTGCCAGCAGCAAGACGAGGAACACTGAAGCTTTCTTT.